This T cell receptor beta chain came from a study of cytomegalovirus exposure and HLA in healthy donors. Per the germline V gene, CDR1 is SGHTA and CDR2 is FQGNSA. The CDR3 covers 15 residues. The ends were cut back, 1 base at V and 5 bases at J, with 15 bases in the middle. PCR amplification relied on 60 Vbeta primers (plus 13 Jbeta primers). Here immunoSEQ multiplex PCR was the method, and the copy in TCRdb shows in-frame clones only, minus some. Of some 90,000 clones in the sample, around 74% were seen once. This chain links TRBV7-2 with TRBJ2-7; D is perhaps TRBD1 (5 bases). The sequenced sample was PBMCs. The source of this sequence is a female donor in good health and CMV-seropositive. DNA of the CDR3: TGTGCCAGCAGCTTAGGTCCGACAGTGACGGACGAGCAGTACTTC. It translates to CASSLGPTVTDEQYF. Filled out from reference TRBV7-2 and TRBJ2-7, the complete variable domain reads GAGVSQSPSNKVTEKGKDVELRCDPISGHTALYWYRQSLGQGLEFLIYFQGNSAPDKSGLPSDRFSAERTGGSVSTLTIQRTQQEDSAVYLCASSLGPTVTDEQYFGPGTRLTVT.